A single count supports the clone carrying this TCR beta chain. The sample is drawn from a study of T cells after somatic rescue of genetic block. Assay: immunoSEQ multiplex PCR; the TCRdb copy retains only in-frame clones and omits some. The table shows 50,000 to 60,000 clones, with approximately 96% occurring only once. The specimen sequenced was peripheral blood mononuclear cells (PBMCs). This clonotype was obtained from a child in the first two years of life.

The CDR3 coding sequence is TGTGCCAGCAGCTTATTCAGTTTATCCACAGATACGCAGTATTTT. It is translated as CASSLFSLSTDTQYF. This chain uses TRBV7-6 with TRBJ2-3; no clear D. V was trimmed by 2 bases and J by 2 bases, leaving 11 bases between them. CDR1 is SGHVS and CDR2 is FNYEAQ in the germline V gene. The length of the CDR3 is 15 residues.